Below, one T cell receptor (beta chain) is given with its context. Primers: 60 Vbeta forward and 13 Jbeta reverse. Sequencing used immunoSEQ multiplex PCR; TCRdb keeps in-frame clones, though not all of them. The sample includes some 240,000 clones, 70% to 80% of them seen just once. The sample comes from a study of cytomegalovirus exposure and HLA in healthy donors. Germline V gene sequence: CDR1 MNHNS, CDR2 SASEGT. This CDR3 contains 13 residues. The ends lost 6 bases at V and 4 bases at J; junction bases unmatched: 4. Sequencing was done on a sample of PBMCs. The chain carries TRBV6-1 and TRBJ2-7; 9 bases map to TRBD1. The receptor was isolated from a male donor in good health and CMV-seronegative. The CDR3 DNA follows: TGTGCCAGCAGGGACAGGGGCTTATACGAGCAGTACTTC. It encodes CASRDRGLYEQYF.